The 21 T cell receptor beta chains in this list originate from one sample, sequenced in a study of blood T cell repertoires in COVID-19. Only in-frame clones appear in the TCRdb table, and some are missing; sequencing was by immunoSEQ multiplex PCR. The table lists about 230,000 clones, over 80% of them singletons. Sequenced sample: peripheral blood. The receptors were sampled from a woman in her 70s with active or convalescent COVID-19.

CDR3 DNA: TGTGCCAGCAGTGGACAGGAGGAGAACACTGAAGCTTTCTTT. As protein: CASSGQEENTEAFF. This chain links TRBV2 with TRBJ1-1; D might be TRBD1 (6 bases). From germline, CDR1 is SNHLY and CDR2 FYNNEI. V lost 4 bases and J 1 base, leaving 10 bases between the germline ends. The CDR3 is 14 amino acids.

This chain joins TRBV3-1 (or the pseudogene TRBV3-2) and TRBJ2-5; the match to TRBD1 covers 8 bases. Trimming cost V 4 bases and J 4 bases; bases outside gene matches: 5. The CDR3 is made up of 14 amino acids. Germline V CDR1 and CDR2: LGHDT, YNNKEL (reference sequence). CDR3 nucleotides: TGTGCCAGCAGCCGGACAGGGAGAATAGAGACCCAGTACTTC. Residues: CASSRTGRIETQYF.

This clone has only one observation. DNA for the CDR3: TGTGCCAGTAGTTGGGGGGTTACGGCCTCTGAGCAGTTCTTC. Amino acid sequence: CASSWGVTASEQFF. This chain connects TRBV19 to TRBJ2-1; tentative D call: TRBD2 (6 bases). The CDR3 has 14 amino acids. V dropped 5 bases and J dropped 9 bases, with 17 bases sitting between them. Germline CDR1 reads LNHDA; CDR2 reads SQIVND (reference sequence).

The chain recombines TRBV5-4 with TRBJ1-1; D is ambiguous. V lost 1 base and J 5 bases, leaving 6 bases between the germline ends. The CDR3 runs 12 residues. Germline CDR1 is SGHNT and CDR2 is YYREEE (reference sequence). CDR3 sequence reads: CASSLQATEAFF. The DNA of the CDR3 is TGTGCCAGCAGCTTGCAGGCGACTGAAGCTTTCTTT.

The chain joins TRBV5-1 to TRBJ2-2; D is possibly TRBD2 (5 bases). CDR3 length equals 16 residues. Trimming removed 0 bases at V and 9 bases at J, with 18 bases between. Germline loops: CDR1 SGHRS, CDR2 YFSETQ. The CDR3: CASSLVVAQLGRELFF. CDR3 in DNA: TGCGCCAGCAGCTTGGTCGTAGCCCAGCTCGGGAGGGAGCTGTTTTTT.

This clone occurred once. V is TRBV18 and J is TRBJ1-5; 7 bases are a match to TRBD1. Trimming took 3 bases from V and 6 from J; bases not matched to a gene: 11. From germline, CDR1 is KGHSH and CDR2 LQKENI. This CDR3 spans 16 amino acids. CDR3 region: CASSPTQGEHSQPQHF. As DNA, the CDR3 is TGTGCCAGCTCACCGACGCAGGGGGAACACAGTCAGCCCCAGCATTTT.

This chain uses TRBV27 with TRBJ1-3, with D unresolved. This CDR3 region has 13 residues. In germline, CDR1 is MNHEY, CDR2 SMNVEV (reference sequence). V was shortened by 4 bases and J by 0 bases, with 4 bases between the two germline ends. The CDR3 sequence: CASSSNSGNTIYF. The CDR3 nucleotides read TGTGCCAGCAGTTCTAACTCTGGAAACACCATATATTTT.

The J gene is TRBJ2-5, the V gene TRBV5-6, with D possibly matching TRBD1 (5 bases). This CDR3 region has 12 residues. Germline V gives CDR1 SGHDT, CDR2 YYEEEE. Trimming took 5 bases from V and 4 from J, leaving 9 bases between them. For the CDR3, the DNA is TGTGCCAGCAGGGTGGGGCTAGAGACCCAGTACTTC. This gives the protein CASRVGLETQYF.

This clone came up once. The chain carries TRBV10-1 and TRBJ2-7; the match to TRBD2 covers 8 bases. Germline trimming cut 0 bases from V and 2 bases from J; bases unmatched to any gene: 6. Per the germline V gene, CDR1 is WNHNN and CDR2 is SYGVQD (reference sequence). The CDR3 consists of 16 residues. CDR3 DNA sequence: TGCGCCAGCAGTGAGTCGAGGGGGACTAGAGCCTACGAGCAGTACTTC. Residues: CASSESRGTRAYEQYF.

The CDR3 nucleotides read TGTGCCAGCTCCCGGGGAGCGGGAAACACCATATATTTT. Protein product: CASSRGAGNTIYF. The chain joins TRBV18 to TRBJ1-3; unclear D gene. V lost 6 bases, J lost 4 bases, and 10 bases lay in between. The CDR3 is 13 residues long. The germline gives CDR1 KGHSH, CDR2 LQKENI.

The chain employs TRBV21-1 and TRBJ2-2; the table calls TRBD2, which could not be checked here. TRBV21-1 is assigned pseudogene status. CDR3 length: 17 residues. CDR3 residues: CASSELAGGANTGELFF. Here the CDR3 DNA reads TGTGCCAGCAGCGAACTAGCGGGAGGAGCGAACACCGGGGAGCTGTTTTTT.

CDR3 region: CASSLPGNELFF. DNA of the CDR3: TGTGCCAGCAGCCTGCCTGGCAACGAGCTGTTTTTT. The gene calls are TRBV5-4 and TRBJ2-2; D unclear. The CDR3 sequence is 12 residues long. V was cut by 4 bases and J by 11 bases, with 12 bases left in between. CDR1 is SGHNT and CDR2 is YYREEE in the germline V gene (reference sequence).

The chain has TRBV10-1 and TRBJ1-2; 7 positions agree with TRBD1. CDR1 is WNHNN, CDR2 SYGVQD, per germline (reference sequence). After removal of 5 bases from V and 5 bases from J, the junction contained 5 bases not matched to a gene. This CDR3 has 13 amino acids. The CDR3 spells CASSQDRRYGYTF. The CDR3 DNA reads as TGCGCCAGCAGTCAGGACAGGCGTTATGGCTACACCTTC.

This chain connects TRBV28 to TRBJ2-5; D is ambiguous. The germline V gene has CDR1 MDHEN and CDR2 SYDVKM. Between the trimmed V and J ends, which lost 1 base and 2 bases, there was a span of 14 bases. The CDR3 has 16 residues. This CDR3 is CASSLFALRQQETQYF. DNA of the CDR3: TGTGCCAGCAGTTTATTCGCGCTGAGGCAGCAAGAGACCCAGTACTTC.

The chain links TRBV27 to TRBJ1-5; 10 nucleotides agree with TRBD1. The CDR3 spans 15 residues. Germline assignment: CDR1 MNHEY and CDR2 SMNVEV (reference sequence). J lost 6 bases, V lost 3 bases, and 5 bases had no gene match. CDR3 sequence: CASSFSTGGTQPQHF. DNA of the CDR3: TGTGCCAGCAGTTTCTCGACAGGGGGCACTCAGCCCCAGCATTTT.

This clone was seen just once. V usage is TRBV6-5 and J usage is TRBJ1-2; tentatively, D is TRBD1 (5 bases). CDR1 MNHEY and CDR2 SVGAGI come from the germline V gene. V was pared by 2 bases and J by 4 bases, with 8 bases between. The CDR3 has 13 residues. CDR3 region: CASSYDRTYGYTF. CDR3 nucleotides: TGTGCCAGCAGTTACGACAGAACCTATGGCTACACCTTC.

The chain couples TRBV6-5 to TRBJ2-7; D is possibly TRBD1 (6 bases). This CDR3 comprises 11 residues. Germline V gene sequence: CDR1 MNHEY, CDR2 SVGAGI. Deletions cut 5 bases from V and 6 bases from J, with 8 bases between. The CDR3 nucleotides read TGTGCCAGCAGTCTACAGGGCGAGCAGTACTTC. The encoded protein is CASSLQGEQYF.

This chain links TRBV11-2 with TRBJ2-5; 10 positions agree with TRBD1. CDR3 length equals 17 residues. V was pared by 7 bases and J by 5 bases, with 16 bases of the junction left unmatched. The germline CDR1 and CDR2 sequences are SGHAT and FQNNGV. The CDR3 region has the DNA TGTGCCAGCACCAATCGAGCCGGGACAGGGGTGTTTGAGACCCAGTACTTC. Its protein is CASTNRAGTGVFETQYF.

The V gene is TRBV28, the J gene TRBJ2-1; 7 positions agree with TRBD2. The CDR3 is made up of 16 amino acids. Germline V gene sequence: CDR1 MDHEN, CDR2 SYDVKM. V dropped 5 bases and J dropped 7; count of bases not matched to a gene: 14. The DNA for the CDR3 is TGTGCCAGCAGTCCGTCCCGGTGGCGGGAGCGGAATGAGCAGTTCTTC. This translates into CASSPSRWRERNEQFF.

V gene TRBV19 combines with J gene TRBJ1-3, with D tentatively TRBD1 (6 bases). The germline V gene encodes CDR1 LNHDA and CDR2 SQIVND (reference sequence). With 7 bases removed from V and 3 bases from J, the gap between germline ends came to 13 bases. The length of the CDR3 is 14 residues. The CDR3 DNA reads TGTGCCAGTACTCTCCCAGGGGTTGGAAACACCATATATTTT. It codes for CASTLPGVGNTIYF.

The genes are TRBV6-5 and TRBJ2-7; 9 bases match TRBD2. CDR1 and CDR2 (germline): MNHEY, SVGAGI. The ends lost 4 bases at V and 3 bases at J; junction bases unmatched: 10. The CDR3 runs to 16 residues. This chain's CDR3 is CASSSRAGGAVYEQYF. DNA of the CDR3: TGTGCCAGCAGTTCTCGCGCGGGGGGGGCCGTCTACGAGCAGTACTTC.